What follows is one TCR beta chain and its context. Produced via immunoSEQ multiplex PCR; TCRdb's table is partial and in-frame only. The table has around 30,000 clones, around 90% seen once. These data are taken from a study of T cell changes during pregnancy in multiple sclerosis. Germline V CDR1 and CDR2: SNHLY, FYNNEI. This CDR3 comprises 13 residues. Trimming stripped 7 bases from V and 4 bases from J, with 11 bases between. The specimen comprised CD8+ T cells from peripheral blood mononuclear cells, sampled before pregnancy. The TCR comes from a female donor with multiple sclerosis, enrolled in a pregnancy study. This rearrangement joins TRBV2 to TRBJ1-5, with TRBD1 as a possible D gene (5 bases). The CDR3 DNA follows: TGTGCCAGCAACTGGGGCAGGAATCAGCCCCAGCATTTT. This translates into CASNWGRNQPQHF.